This T cell receptor beta chain was recorded in a study of shared clonotypes between healthy human individuals (dated by TCRdb to 2019 to 2021). Context from the whole study: The cohort comprised a couple of women and a few men aged 18 to 49 years. For each donor, CD4 naive and CD4 memory were each run on three plates, CD8 naive on two plates, and CD8 memory on one plate. To estimate repertoire size and how much clonotype sharing occurs between individuals, the study deeply sequenced the blood TCR repertoires of several healthy adults. Libraries were prepared and TCR repertoires were sequenced by different laboratories using diverse techniques, in order to increase sequencing depth and limit assay-specific biases. Each donor's leukapheresis produced roughly between roughly 0.85 and 9.5 billion PBMCs. Paper-wide results and their limitations: Based on pairwise subsampling, the degree of clonotype sharing among donors was expected to be affected by sequencing depth. The small number of donors limited the genetic and exposure-history diversity represented. Compared with non-shared clonotypes, clonotypes shared by all four sorted-subset donors had higher generation probabilities. Incomplete sequencing was indicated by rarefaction of sorted-subset datasets, despite the large sequencing depth. Sampling was restricted to blood, and TCR repertoires in tissue are likely to differ from TCR repertoires in blood. Estimated clonotype richness was generally larger for naive than for memory subsets. Sharing across four donors was observed for approximately 5% of naive CD4, under 4% of naive CD8, 2% to 2.5% of memory CD4, and roughly 0.4% of memory CD8 clonotypes.

About this clone itself: The target of this receptor is not known. The sample holds no much larger clone one base away, and base qualities are not on file.

TCR CDR3 regions were amplified from genomic DNA by multiplex PCR using the deep immunoSEQ assay. For each cell subset, the extracted genomic DNA was distributed evenly across all wells of several immunoSEQ 96-well plates, and each plate served as one replicate. For sorted subsets, each replicate PCR was loaded with about 0.2 ug genomic DNA, equivalent to approximately 27,000 T cell genomes. Purified libraries were quantified with a Qubit 3.0 fluorometer, sized on a Bioanalyzer 2100, and re-quantified with the KAPA Library Quantification kit. A separate single-read 150-cycle Illumina NextSeq 550 flow cell was used to sequence each immunoSEQ 96-well plate. The authors' pipeline ran thus. Because only junctional sequences without quality scores were contained in the immunoSEQ output, filtering matching that applied to full-length reads could not be performed. To assign V/J genes and CDR3, sequences were annotated using PyIR, a Python wrapper for IgBLAST v1.9, with IMGT germline references. Reads were removed for weak V/J assignments (E-value above 1e-6), missing CDR3, stop codons, out-of-frame junctions, or ambiguous translated residues. V3J clonotypes were defined as sequences sharing an identical inferred V gene, J gene, and CDR3 amino acid sequence. To compute the percentage overlap between repertoires, the number of shared unique clonotypes was divided by the size of the smaller repertoire. Richness of each repertoire was evaluated using RTK rarefaction, the Chao1 estimator, and Recon v2.1 estimates of unobserved clonotypes. For all TCRbeta clonotypes obtained by the gDNA method from a few donors, generation probabilities were computed with OLGA. The table was pulled from immuneACCESS by TCRdb, which kept in-frame rearrangements only. Such tables lose some clones; where checked, under half of the loss comes from unresolved V genes, and the rest has no known cause. The D gene and trimming were derived from the DNA, and the V and J assignments and clone size from that table. This sample lists more than 2,000,000 clones; roughly nine tenths were detected once. The top ten clonotypes cover about 0.13% of the sample.

The CDR3 holds 19 amino acids from the cysteine to the phenylalanine. Left in the record is the CDR3 DNA by itself, 57 bases read in frame from the first base. CDR1 and CDR2 are drawn from the germline V gene: SNHLY, FYNNEI. V sheds 6 bases and J sheds 2 bases, leaving 29 bases between their ends. Healthy HIV-negative adults with no recently reported acute infections or vaccinations were included as donors. All donors were Caucasian adults living in Nashville, Tennessee, USA. Magnetic negative selection was used to enrich CD4+ T cells, after which naive cells were positively selected on CD45RA and the negative fraction became the memory subset. After blood collection by leukapheresis, PBMCs were isolated using Ficoll-Histopaque density gradient centrifugation and then cryopreserved in the vapor phase of liquid nitrogen. Analytical flow cytometry was used to check the purity and quantity of each magnetically sorted T cell population. Genomic DNA was isolated from each sorted fraction and quantified by UV absorbance on a Nanodrop 2000c.

This receptor was identified in a man aged 18 to 30 in good health. Sequenced material: naive CD4+ T cells sorted from blood. The cell subset or site label here, explained by the study, means: CD45RA+ positively selected. The rearrangement combines TRBV2 with TRBJ2-7; the D region possibly corresponds to TRBD2 (5 bases align). The DNA sequence is given as TGTGCCAGCAGCCCGCTTCCAATAAGAAGGACTGCGGATACCTACGAGCAGTACTTC. Its translation reads: CASSPLPIRRTADTYEQYF.